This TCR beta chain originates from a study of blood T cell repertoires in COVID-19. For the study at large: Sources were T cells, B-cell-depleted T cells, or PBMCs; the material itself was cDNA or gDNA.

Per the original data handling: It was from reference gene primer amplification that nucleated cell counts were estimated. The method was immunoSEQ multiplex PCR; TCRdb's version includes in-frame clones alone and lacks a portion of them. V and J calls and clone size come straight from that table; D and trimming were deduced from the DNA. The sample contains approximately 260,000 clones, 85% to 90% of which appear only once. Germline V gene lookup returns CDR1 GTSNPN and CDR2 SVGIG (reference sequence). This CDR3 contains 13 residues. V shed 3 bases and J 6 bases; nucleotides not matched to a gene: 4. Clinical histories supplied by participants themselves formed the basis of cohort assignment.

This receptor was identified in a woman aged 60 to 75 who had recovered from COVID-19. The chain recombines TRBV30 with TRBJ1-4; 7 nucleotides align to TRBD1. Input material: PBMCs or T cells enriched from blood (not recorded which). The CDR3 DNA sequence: TGTGCCTGGAGCTCACAGGGGTATGAAAAACTGTTTTTT. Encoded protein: CAWSSQGYEKLFF.